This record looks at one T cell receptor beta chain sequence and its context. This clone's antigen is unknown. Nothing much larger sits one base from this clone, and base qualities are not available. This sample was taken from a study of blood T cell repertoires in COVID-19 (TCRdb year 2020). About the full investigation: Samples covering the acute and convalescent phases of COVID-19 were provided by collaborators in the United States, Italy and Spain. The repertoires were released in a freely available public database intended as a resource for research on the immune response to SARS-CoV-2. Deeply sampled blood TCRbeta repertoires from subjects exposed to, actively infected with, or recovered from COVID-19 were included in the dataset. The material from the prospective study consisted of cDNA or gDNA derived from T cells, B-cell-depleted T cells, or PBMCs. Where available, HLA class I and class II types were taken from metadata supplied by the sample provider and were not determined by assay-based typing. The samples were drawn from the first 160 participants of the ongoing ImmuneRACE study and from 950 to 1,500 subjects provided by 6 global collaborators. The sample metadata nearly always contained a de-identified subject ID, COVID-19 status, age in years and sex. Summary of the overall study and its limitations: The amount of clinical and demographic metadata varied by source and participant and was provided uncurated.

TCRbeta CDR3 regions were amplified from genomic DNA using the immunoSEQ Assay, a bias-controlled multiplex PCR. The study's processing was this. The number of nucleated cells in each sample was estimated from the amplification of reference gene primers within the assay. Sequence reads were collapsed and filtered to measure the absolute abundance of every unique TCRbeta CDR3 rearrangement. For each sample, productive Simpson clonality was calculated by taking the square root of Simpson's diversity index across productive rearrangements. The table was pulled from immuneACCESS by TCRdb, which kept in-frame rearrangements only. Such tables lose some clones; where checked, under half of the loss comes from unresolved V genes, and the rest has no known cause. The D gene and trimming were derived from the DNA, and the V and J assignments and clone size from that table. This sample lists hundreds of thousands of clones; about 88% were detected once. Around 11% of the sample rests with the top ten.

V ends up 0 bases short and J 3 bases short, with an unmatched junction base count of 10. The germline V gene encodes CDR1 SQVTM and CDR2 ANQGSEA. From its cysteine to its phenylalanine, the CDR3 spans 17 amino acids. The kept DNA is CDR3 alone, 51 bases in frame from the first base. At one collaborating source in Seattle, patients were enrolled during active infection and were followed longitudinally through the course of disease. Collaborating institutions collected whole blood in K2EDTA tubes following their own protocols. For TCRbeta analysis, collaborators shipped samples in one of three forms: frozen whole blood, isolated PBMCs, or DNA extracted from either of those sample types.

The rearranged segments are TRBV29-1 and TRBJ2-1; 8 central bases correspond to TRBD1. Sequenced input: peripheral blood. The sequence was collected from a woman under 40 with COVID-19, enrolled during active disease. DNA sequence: TGCAGCGTTGAAGAGCTCCGGGACAGGAGACACTACAATGAGCAGTTCTTC. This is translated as CSVEELRDRRHYNEQFF.